Listed here are 10 T cell receptor beta chains from one sample, sequenced in a study of cytomegalovirus exposure and HLA in healthy donors. PCR was performed using 60 Vbeta and 13 Jbeta primers. Profiling relied on immunoSEQ multiplex PCR, and the TCRdb table lists in-frame clones only, not all of them. Here the sample spans 150,000 to 200,000 clones, roughly four fifths being singletons. Material for sequencing was PBMCs. The receptors were sampled from a woman aged 45-65 years in good health and CMV-seropositive.

This chain joins TRBV14 and TRBJ2-2; the match to TRBD2 covers 7 bases. J lost 1 base, V lost 2 bases, and 7 bases had no gene match. The CDR3 runs 17 residues. The germline gives CDR1 SGHDN, CDR2 FVKESK. CDR3 amino acids: CASSQFHSSGNTGELFF. CDR3 nucleotides: TGTGCCAGCAGCCAATTCCATTCTAGCGGGAACACCGGGGAGCTGTTTTTT.

J is TRBJ2-7 and V is TRBV18; 11 bases line up with TRBD2. V lost 2 bases to trimming and J lost 0 bases; unmatched junction nucleotides: 0. Germline lookup yields CDR1 KGHSH and CDR2 LQKENI. This CDR3 has 15 amino acids. CDR3 bases: TGTGCCAGCTCACCAACTAGCGGGGGCTCCTACGAGCAGTACTTC. This codes for CASSPTSGGSYEQYF.

The count of this clone is one. The rearrangement uses TRBV12-5 and TRBJ1-1, with D unclear. Germline V gene lookup returns CDR1 LGHNT and CDR2 FRNRAP. V was cut by 1 base and J by 10 bases, with 13 bases left in between. The CDR3 length is 13 residues. As DNA, the CDR3 is TGTGCTAGTGGTTTGGAGACGGGGTTTCTAGCTTTCTTT. Protein sequence: CASGLETGFLAFF.

The chain uses TRBV28 and TRBJ2-7, with 10 nucleotides matching TRBD2. After removal of 6 bases from V and 6 bases from J, the junction contained 11 bases not matched to a gene. The CDR3 extends over 15 amino acids. Looked up from germline, CDR1 is MDHEN and CDR2 is SYDVKM. The CDR3 bases are TGTGCCAGCAGAGGATCTAGCGGGGGTACAATCGAGCAGTACTTC. Protein sequence: CASRGSSGGTIEQYF.

The chain joins TRBV21-1 to TRBJ1-2; the listed D gene, TRBD1, was not tested against the DNA. TRBV21-1 is termed a pseudogene. This CDR3 is 14 amino acids long. CDR3 DNA sequence: TGTGCCAGCAGCAAAACCCCCGGACAGGATGGCTACACCTTC. This gives the protein CASSKTPGQDGYTF.

This chain joins TRBV5-1 and TRBJ2-3, with a possible D match to TRBD2 (5 bases). Trimming pared 0 bases from V and 11 bases from J, leaving 7 bases between. The CDR3 has 11 residues. Looked up from germline, CDR1 is SGHRS and CDR2 is YFSETQ. The CDR3 DNA sequence: TGCGCCAGCAGCTTGGGGGAGCTGCAGTATTTT. Translating gives CASSLGELQYF. The complete variable domain, with remaining parts taken from reference TRBV5-1 and TRBJ2-3, reads KAGVTQTPRYLIKTRGQQVTLSCSPISGHRSVSWYQQTPGQGLQFLFEYFSETQRNKGNFPGRFSGRQFSNSRSEMNVSTLELGDSALYLCASSLGELQYFGPGTRLTVL.

This clone has only one observation. The J gene is TRBJ1-2, the V gene TRBV25-1; D may be TRBD1 (5 bases). The CDR3 is made up of 13 amino acids. Trimming stripped 0 bases from V and 3 bases from J, with 5 bases between. Germline CDR1 is MGHDK and CDR2 is SYGVNS. The CDR3: CASSEYRDYGYTF. As DNA, the CDR3 is TGTGCCAGCAGTGAATACAGGGACTATGGCTACACCTTC.

The rearrangement uses TRBV19 and TRBJ1-1; D remains ambiguous. V shed 3 bases and J shed 0 bases, with 8 bases lying between them. CDR1 and CDR2 from the germline V gene are LNHDA and SQIVND (reference sequence). This CDR3 region has 14 residues. The CDR3 DNA sequence: TGTGCCAGTAGTATTTCGGACTTGAACACTGAAGCTTTCTTT. Translation: CASSISDLNTEAFF.

This clone has a handful of counts. As DNA, the CDR3 is TGCGCCAGCAGCCTGAGGACAGGGGTCAACACTGAAGCTTTCTTT. It encodes CASSLRTGVNTEAFF. The chain links TRBV5-1 to TRBJ1-1, with 9 positions matching TRBD1. The ends lost 4 bases at V and 2 bases at J; junction bases unmatched: 6. CDR1 SGHRS and CDR2 YFSETQ come from the germline V gene. This CDR3 region has 15 residues. Full variable domain (outside the CDR3, taken from reference TRBV5-1 and TRBJ1-1): KAGVTQTPRYLIKTRGQQVTLSCSPISGHRSVSWYQQTPGQGLQFLFEYFSETQRNKGNFPGRFSGRQFSNSRSEMNVSTLELGDSALYLCASSLRTGVNTEAFFGQGTRLTVV.

The gene calls are TRBV5-1 and TRBJ1-5; D gene unclear. Germline V gives CDR1 SGHRS, CDR2 YFSETQ. The CDR3 covers 13 residues. Trimming pared 4 bases from V and 7 bases from J, leaving 12 bases between. The CDR3 reads CASSGDEGQPQHF. The CDR3 DNA reads TGCGCCAGCAGCGGAGACGAGGGACAGCCCCAGCATTTT.